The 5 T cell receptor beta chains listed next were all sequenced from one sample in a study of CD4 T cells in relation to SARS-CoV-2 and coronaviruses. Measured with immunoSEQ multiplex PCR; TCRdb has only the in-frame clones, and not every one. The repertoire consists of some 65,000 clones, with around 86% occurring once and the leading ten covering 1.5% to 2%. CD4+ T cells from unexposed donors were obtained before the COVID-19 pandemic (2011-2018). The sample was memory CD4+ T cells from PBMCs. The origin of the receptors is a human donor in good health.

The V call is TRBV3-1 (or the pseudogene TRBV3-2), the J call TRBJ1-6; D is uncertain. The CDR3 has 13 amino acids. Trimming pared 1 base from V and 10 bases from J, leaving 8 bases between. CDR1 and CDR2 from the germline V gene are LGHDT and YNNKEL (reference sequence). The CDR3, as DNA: TGTGCCAGCAGCCAAGTGCTGGGATCACCCCTCCACTTT. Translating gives CASSQVLGSPLHF.

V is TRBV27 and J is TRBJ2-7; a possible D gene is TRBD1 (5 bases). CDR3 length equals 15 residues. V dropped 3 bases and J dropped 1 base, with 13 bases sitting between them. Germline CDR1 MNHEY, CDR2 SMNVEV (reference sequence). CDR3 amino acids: CASSFKGHGSYEQYF. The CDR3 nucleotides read TGTGCCAGCAGTTTCAAAGGACACGGATCCTACGAGCAGTACTTC.

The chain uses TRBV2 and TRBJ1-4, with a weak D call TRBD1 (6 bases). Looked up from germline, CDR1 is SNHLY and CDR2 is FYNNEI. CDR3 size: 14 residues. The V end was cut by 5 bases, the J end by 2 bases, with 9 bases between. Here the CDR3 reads CASSRTGTNEKLFF. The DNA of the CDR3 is TGTGCCAGCAGTCGTACAGGGACTAATGAAAAACTGTTTTTT.

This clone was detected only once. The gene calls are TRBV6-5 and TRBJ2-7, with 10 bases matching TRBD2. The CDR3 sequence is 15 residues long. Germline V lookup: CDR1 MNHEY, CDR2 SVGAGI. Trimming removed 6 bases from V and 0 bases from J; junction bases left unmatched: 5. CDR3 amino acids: CASRGAGGASYEQYF. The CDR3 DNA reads TGTGCCAGCAGGGGAGCGGGGGGGGCCTCCTACGAGCAGTACTTC.

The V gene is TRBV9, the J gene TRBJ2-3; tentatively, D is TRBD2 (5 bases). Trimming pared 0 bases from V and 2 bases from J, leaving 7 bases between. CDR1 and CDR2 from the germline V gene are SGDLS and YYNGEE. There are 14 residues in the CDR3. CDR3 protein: CASSVEGLTDTQYF. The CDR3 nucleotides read TGTGCCAGCAGCGTAGAAGGACTCACAGATACGCAGTATTTT.